This is a list of T cell receptor beta chains from one sample in a study of cytomegalovirus exposure and HLA in healthy donors. The method was immunoSEQ multiplex PCR; TCRdb's version includes in-frame clones alone and lacks a portion of them. The table has 180,000 or so clones, 70% to 85% seen once. The sequencing sample was made of PBMCs. The receptor source for this set is a boy younger than 10 in good health and CMV-seronegative. Both conserved end residues are part of each CDR3. The order of the fields is D gene, V gene, CDR3 length, clone size, J gene, CDR3 protein, CDR3 DNA. The D gene is left open where the match is weak. Rows may omit the clone size; those that give it use once, few, many or a size class.

>NA|TRBV28|13|few|TRBJ1-1
CASTTSLNTEAFF
TGTGCCAGCACCACATCGTTGAACACTGAAGCTTTCTTT
>NA|TRBV19|14|NA|TRBJ2-3
CASSPPGGTDTQYF
TGTGCCAGTAGCCCCCCAGGGGGCACAGATACGCAGTATTTT
>NA|TRBV5-1|15|once|TRBJ1-4
CASSAWTGKSEKLFF
TGCGCCAGCAGCGCTTGGACCGGGAAGTCTGAAAAACTGTTTTTT
>TRBD2|TRBV6-1|17|NA|TRBJ2-5
CASSVAGELRGQETQYF
TGTGCCAGCAGTGTTGCGGGGGAGTTAAGGGGCCAAGAGACCCAGTACTTC
>TRBD1|TRBV5-4|15|NA|TRBJ2-7
CASSSSGGQGDEQYF
TGTGCCAGCAGCTCCTCTGGGGGACAGGGTGACGAGCAGTACTTC
>TRBD1|TRBV29-1|15|NA|TRBJ2-6
CSVGQGGNGANVLTF
TGCAGCGTAGGACAGGGGGGTAATGGGGCCAACGTCCTGACTTTC
>TRBD1|TRBV11-3|16|NA|TRBJ1-2
CASSSAPFRGAGGYTF
TGTGCCAGCAGCTCGGCCCCGTTCAGGGGGGCGGGGGGCTACACCTTC
>TRBD2|TRBV6-1|14|NA|TRBJ2-7
CASSEARGTYEQYF
TGTGCCAGCAGTGAAGCGCGGGGGACCTACGAGCAGTACTTC
>TRBD1|TRBV18|15|NA|TRBJ2-1
CASSPGTGVYNEQFF
TGTGCCAGCTCACCTGGGACAGGGGTCTACAATGAGCAGTTCTTC
>NA|TRBV5-1|16|NA|TRBJ1-4
CASSLEGGATNEKLFF
TGCGCCAGCAGCTTGGAAGGAGGTGCAACTAATGAAAAACTGTTTTTT
>NA|TRBV5-1|16|NA|TRBJ1-2
CASSLRVGEGGYGYTF
TGCGCCAGCAGCTTGAGGGTTGGTGAAGGAGGGTATGGCTACACCTTC
>NA|TRBV13|17|NA|TRBJ1-2
CASSLKMGEGGLYGYTF
TGTGCCAGCAGCTTAAAAATGGGGGAGGGGGGCCTCTATGGCTACACCTTC
>NA|TRBV5-1|15|NA|TRBJ1-2
CASSFDPGRIYGYTF
TGCGCCAGCAGCTTCGACCCAGGGCGGATTTATGGCTACACCTTC
>TRBD1|TRBV7-9|14|few|TRBJ1-1
CASSSSQGAPEAFF
TGTGCCAGCAGTAGCTCTCAGGGGGCGCCTGAAGCTTTCTTT
>TRBD1|TRBV28|14|NA|TRBJ2-1
CASSSGQGTDEQFF
TGTGCCAGCAGTTCCGGACAGGGGACCGATGAGCAGTTCTTC
>NA|TRBV5-1|16|NA|TRBJ2-2
CASSLTAGTRTGELFF
TGCGCCAGCAGCTTGACGGCGGGGACCCGGACCGGGGAGCTGTTTTTT
>NA|TRBV7-9|14|NA|TRBJ2-7
CASSLTGSSYEQYF
TGTGCCAGCAGCTTAACAGGCAGCTCCTACGAGCAGTACTTC
>TRBD2|TRBV7-9|18|NA|TRBJ2-5
CASSLRPAGGGRLETQYF
TGTGCCAGCAGCTTACGTCCAGCGGGGGGAGGTCGTTTAGAGACCCAGTACTTC
>TRBD1|TRBV19|17|NA|TRBJ2-7
CASSIDLGQGTLDEQYF
TGTGCCAGTAGTATAGACCTGGGACAGGGGACCCTCGACGAGCAGTACTTC
>TRBD1|TRBV25-1|17|few|TRBJ2-2
CASSESHRGINTGELFF
TGTGCCAGCAGTGAATCTCACAGGGGGATAAACACCGGGGAGCTGTTTTTT
>NA|TRBV4-2|16|NA|TRBJ2-5
CASSQGGGGATKTQYF
TGTGCCAGCAGCCAAGGGGGCGGGGGCGCCACCAAGACCCAGTACTTC
>NA|TRBV6-6|15|NA|TRBJ2-6
CASSSRTDGANVLTF
TGTGCCAGCAGTTCTCGGACTGACGGGGCCAACGTCCTGACTTTC
>TRBD1|TRBV4-3|13|NA|TRBJ2-1
CASSQDKGTGGFF
TGCGCCAGCAGCCAAGACAAGGGGACAGGGGGGTTCTTC
>NA|TRBV28|16|NA|TRBJ1-3
CASSLLPTGTGNTIYF
TGTGCCAGCAGTCTCCTCCCCACAGGGACTGGAAACACCATATATTTT
>NA|TRBV7-9|13|once|TRBJ1-2
CASSSVGANGYTF
TGTGCCAGCAGCTCGGTGGGAGCAAATGGCTACACCTTC
>NA|TRBV14|16|NA|TRBJ2-5
CASSQDQGGVQETQYF
TGTGCCAGCAGCCAAGATCAAGGGGGGGTCCAAGAGACCCAGTACTTC
>NA|TRBV21-1|14|NA|TRBJ1-4
CASSKACATEKLFF
TGTGCCAGCAGCAAAGCGTGCGCGACAGAAAAACTGTTTTTT
>NA|TRBV7-8|13|NA|TRBJ1-3
CASSLFLGNTIYF
TGTGCCAGCAGCTTATTTCTAGGAAACACCATATATTTT
>TRBD1|TRBV7-2|14|NA|TRBJ2-3
CASSPRQGSDTQYF
TGTGCCAGCAGCCCTAGACAGGGATCAGATACGCAGTATTTT
>NA|TRBV10-3|13|NA|TRBJ1-1
CAISEDFAEKAFF
TGTGCCATCAGTGAGGATTTTGCAGAAAAAGCTTTCTTT
>NA|TRBV9|15|NA|TRBJ2-5
CASSPRPQAGETQYF
TGTGCCAGCAGCCCCCGACCCCAGGCCGGAGAGACCCAGTACTTC
>NA|TRBV7-2|13|NA|TRBJ2-2
CASRTQEAGELFF
TGTGCCAGCAGAACCCAGGAGGCCGGGGAGCTGTTTTTT
>NA|TRBV7-2|14|NA|TRBJ2-1
CASSLASPDNEQFF
TGTGCCAGCAGCTTGGCTAGCCCCGATAATGAGCAGTTCTTC
>NA|TRBV7-2|12|NA|TRBJ1-2
CASSSQAYGYTF
TGTGCCAGCAGCTCACAGGCATATGGCTACACCTTC
>TRBD1|TRBV10-3|16|NA|TRBJ2-3
CAISESRGGFTDTQYF
TGTGCCATCAGTGAGAGTCGAGGGGGCTTCACAGATACGCAGTATTTT
>TRBD1|TRBV30|16|NA|TRBJ1-5
CAWSVAGQGVGQPQHF
TGTGCCTGGAGTGTAGCGGGACAGGGAGTGGGGCAGCCCCAGCATTTT
>TRBD1|TRBV7-9|17|NA|TRBJ2-7
CASSLGLNPGQGSEQYF
TGTGCCAGCAGCTTAGGCCTGAACCCGGGACAGGGGAGCGAGCAGTACTTC
>NA|TRBV4-3|14|once|TRBJ1-2
CASSQDGFSEGYTF
TGCGCCAGCAGCCAAGATGGATTTTCGGAGGGCTACACCTTC
>NA|TRBV18|15|few|TRBJ2-7
CASSPPGPSRYEQYF
TGTGCCAGCTCACCACCGGGGCCTAGTAGATACGAGCAGTACTTC
>NA|TRBV9|17|NA|TRBJ2-7
CASSPSGGQTGMYEQYF
TGTGCCAGCAGCCCCTCGGGGGGGCAGACAGGGATGTACGAGCAGTACTTC
>NA|TRBV25-1|12|few|TRBJ2-5
CASRDIQETQYF
TGTGCCAGCAGGGACATCCAAGAGACCCAGTACTTC
>NA|TRBV2|14|NA|TRBJ1-6
CASSPSGLGSPLHF
TGTGCCAGCAGTCCCTCAGGGCTGGGGTCACCCCTCCACTTT
>NA|TRBV4-3|18|NA|TRBJ1-1
CASSQDGTPRGGNTEAFF
TGCGCCAGCAGCCAAGATGGCACCCCAAGGGGTGGGAACACTGAAGCTTTCTTT
>TRBD2|TRBV10-1|18|NA|TRBJ2-7
CASNERGQPGTSFYEQYF
TGCGCCAGCAATGAAAGGGGGCAGCCAGGGACTAGCTTCTACGAGCAGTACTTC
>TRBD1|TRBV2|14|NA|TRBJ2-7
CASGKDRGRPEQYF
TGTGCCAGCGGGAAAGACAGGGGGCGCCCCGAGCAGTACTTC
>NA|TRBV5-6|16|NA|TRBJ2-1
CASSFFVEVPSNEQFF
TGTGCCAGCAGCTTTTTTGTAGAGGTTCCATCCAATGAGCAGTTCTTC
>TRBD1|TRBV18|14|once|TRBJ1-2
CASSPPTGGYGYTF
TGTGCCAGCTCACCACCGACAGGGGGCTATGGCTACACCTTC
>TRBD1|TRBV10-3|12|NA|TRBJ2-3
CAMGTGMVTQYF
TGTGCCATGGGGACAGGGATGGTTACGCAGTATTTT
>TRBD1|TRBV5-6|14|NA|TRBJ2-3
CASSWGQGTDTQYF
TGTGCCAGCAGCTGGGGACAGGGGACAGATACGCAGTATTTT
>NA|TRBV7-2|13|NA|TRBJ1-1
CASSFGQRTEAFF
TGTGCCAGCAGCTTCGGACAGAGGACTGAAGCTTTCTTT
>NA|TRBV15|17|NA|TRBJ2-1
CATSRAQIAVSYNEQFF
TGTGCCACCAGCAGAGCCCAGATCGCCGTCTCCTACAATGAGCAGTTCTTC
>TRBD2|TRBV7-2|16|NA|TRBJ2-5
CASTPNSGGSWGAQYF
TGTGCCAGCACCCCAAACAGCGGGGGGTCTTGGGGGGCCCAGTACTTC
>TRBD2|TRBV9|14|NA|TRBJ2-5
CASSVGLAEKTQYF
TGTGCCAGCAGCGTAGGTCTAGCGGAGAAGACCCAGTACTTC